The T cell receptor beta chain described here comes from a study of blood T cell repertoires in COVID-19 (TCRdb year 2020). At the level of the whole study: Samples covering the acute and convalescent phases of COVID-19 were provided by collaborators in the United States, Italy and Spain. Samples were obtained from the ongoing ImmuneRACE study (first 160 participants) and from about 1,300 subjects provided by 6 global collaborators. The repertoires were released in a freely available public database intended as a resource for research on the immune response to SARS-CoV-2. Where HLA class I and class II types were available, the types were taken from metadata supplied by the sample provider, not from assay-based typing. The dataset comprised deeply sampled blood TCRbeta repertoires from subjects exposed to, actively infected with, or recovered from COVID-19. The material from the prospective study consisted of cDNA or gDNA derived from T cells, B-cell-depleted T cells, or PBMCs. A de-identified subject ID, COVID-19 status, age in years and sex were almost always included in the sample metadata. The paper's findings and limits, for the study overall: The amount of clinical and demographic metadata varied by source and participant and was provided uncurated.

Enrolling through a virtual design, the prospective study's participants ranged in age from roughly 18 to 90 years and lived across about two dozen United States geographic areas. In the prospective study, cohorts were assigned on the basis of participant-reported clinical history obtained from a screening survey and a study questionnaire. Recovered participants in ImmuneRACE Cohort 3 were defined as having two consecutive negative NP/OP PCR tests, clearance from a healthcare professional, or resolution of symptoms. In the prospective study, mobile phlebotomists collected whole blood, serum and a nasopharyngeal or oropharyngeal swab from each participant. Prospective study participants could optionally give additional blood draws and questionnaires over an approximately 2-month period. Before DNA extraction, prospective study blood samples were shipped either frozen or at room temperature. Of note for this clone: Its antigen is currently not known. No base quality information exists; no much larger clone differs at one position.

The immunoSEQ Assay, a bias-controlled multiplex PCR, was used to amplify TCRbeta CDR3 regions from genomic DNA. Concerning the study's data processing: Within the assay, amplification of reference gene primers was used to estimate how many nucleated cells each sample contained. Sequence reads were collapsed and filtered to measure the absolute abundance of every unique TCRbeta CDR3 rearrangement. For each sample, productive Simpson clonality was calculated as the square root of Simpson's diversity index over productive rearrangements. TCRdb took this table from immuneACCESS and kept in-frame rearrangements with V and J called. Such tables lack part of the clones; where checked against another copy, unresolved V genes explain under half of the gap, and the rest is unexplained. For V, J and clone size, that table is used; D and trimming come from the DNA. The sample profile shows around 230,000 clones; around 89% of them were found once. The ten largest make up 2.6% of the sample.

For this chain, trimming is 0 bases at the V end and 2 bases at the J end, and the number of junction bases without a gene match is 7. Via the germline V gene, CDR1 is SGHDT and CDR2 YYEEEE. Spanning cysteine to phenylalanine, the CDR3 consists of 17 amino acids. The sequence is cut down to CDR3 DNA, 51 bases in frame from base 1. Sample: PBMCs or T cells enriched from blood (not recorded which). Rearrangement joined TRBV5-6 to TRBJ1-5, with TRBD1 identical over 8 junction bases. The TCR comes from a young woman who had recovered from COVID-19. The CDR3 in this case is CASSLAGDRRRNQPQHF. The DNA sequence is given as TGTGCCAGCAGCTTGGCCGGGGACAGGCGCCGCAATCAGCCCCAGCATTTT.